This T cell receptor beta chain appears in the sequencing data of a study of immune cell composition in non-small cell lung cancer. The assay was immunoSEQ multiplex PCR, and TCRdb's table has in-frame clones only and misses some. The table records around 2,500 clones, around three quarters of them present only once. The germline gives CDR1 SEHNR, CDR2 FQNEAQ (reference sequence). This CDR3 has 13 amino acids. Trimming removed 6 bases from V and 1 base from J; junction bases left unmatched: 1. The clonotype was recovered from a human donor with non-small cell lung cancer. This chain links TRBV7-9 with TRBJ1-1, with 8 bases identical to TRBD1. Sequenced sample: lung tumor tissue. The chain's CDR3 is CASSDRGNTEAFF. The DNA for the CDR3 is TGTGCCAGCAGTGACAGGGGGAACACTGAAGCTTTCTTT.